The clone carrying this T cell receptor beta chain has just a few counts. Each CDR3 protein gets one entry after TCRdb re-called the RT-PCR reads with MiXCR. The sample lists about 540,000 distinct CDR3 sequences; less than 25% were seen once. The data stem from a study of response to subunit inactivated influenza vaccine. The CDR3 sequence is 15 residues long. Germline V CDR1 and CDR2: DFQATT, SNEGSKA (reference sequence). With 0 bases removed from V and 5 bases from J, the gap between germline ends came to 14 bases. The same sample was also used in a study of T cells expressing NK-cell markers. That paper adds: With UMIs, 5'RACE template switching was used to make TCR beta cDNA. Sorted CD3+CD56+NKG2C+, CD3+CD56+NKG2C- and CD3+CD56-NKG2C+ T cells provided the TCR beta repertoires. Anti-gamma-delta TCR antibody use in several experiments restricted sorting to alpha-beta TCR T cells. Of the CD8+ T cell pool in about 6 donors, roughly 1.0-7.0% was accounted for by dominant NKG2C+ clonotypes. The CD3+CD56-NKG2C+ fraction of several donors was also led by these clonotypes.

The sequencing used CD4+ T cells sorted from PBMCs, collected about 12 days after vaccination. The source is a man in his fifties or sixties who received an inactivated influenza vaccine. J is TRBJ2-1 and V is TRBV20-1, with D unresolved. Here the CDR3 DNA reads TGCAGTGCTAGAGATTCCGGATTTTGGAACAATGAGCAGTTCTTC. Its translation: CSARDSGFWNNEQFF.